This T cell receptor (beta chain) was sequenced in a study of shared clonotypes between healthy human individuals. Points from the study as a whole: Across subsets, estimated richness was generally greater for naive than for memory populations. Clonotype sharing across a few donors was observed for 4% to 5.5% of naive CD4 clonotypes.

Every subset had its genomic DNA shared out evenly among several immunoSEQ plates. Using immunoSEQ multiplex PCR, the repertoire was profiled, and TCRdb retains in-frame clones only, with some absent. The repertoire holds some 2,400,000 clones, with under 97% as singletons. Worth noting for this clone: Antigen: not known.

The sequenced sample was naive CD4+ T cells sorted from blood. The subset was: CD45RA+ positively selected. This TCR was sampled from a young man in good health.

This CDR3 reads CASRKLAGGTLFDNEQFF. CDR3 nucleotides: TGTGCCAGTAGAAAACTAGCGGGGGGCACCCTTTTTGATAATGAGCAGTTCTTC. The J gene is TRBJ2-1, the V gene TRBV19, with TRBD2 matching 12 bases. Looked up from germline, CDR1 is LNHDA and CDR2 is SQIVND (reference sequence). The CDR3 extends over 18 amino acids. J lost 7 bases, V lost 6 bases, and 16 bases had no gene match.